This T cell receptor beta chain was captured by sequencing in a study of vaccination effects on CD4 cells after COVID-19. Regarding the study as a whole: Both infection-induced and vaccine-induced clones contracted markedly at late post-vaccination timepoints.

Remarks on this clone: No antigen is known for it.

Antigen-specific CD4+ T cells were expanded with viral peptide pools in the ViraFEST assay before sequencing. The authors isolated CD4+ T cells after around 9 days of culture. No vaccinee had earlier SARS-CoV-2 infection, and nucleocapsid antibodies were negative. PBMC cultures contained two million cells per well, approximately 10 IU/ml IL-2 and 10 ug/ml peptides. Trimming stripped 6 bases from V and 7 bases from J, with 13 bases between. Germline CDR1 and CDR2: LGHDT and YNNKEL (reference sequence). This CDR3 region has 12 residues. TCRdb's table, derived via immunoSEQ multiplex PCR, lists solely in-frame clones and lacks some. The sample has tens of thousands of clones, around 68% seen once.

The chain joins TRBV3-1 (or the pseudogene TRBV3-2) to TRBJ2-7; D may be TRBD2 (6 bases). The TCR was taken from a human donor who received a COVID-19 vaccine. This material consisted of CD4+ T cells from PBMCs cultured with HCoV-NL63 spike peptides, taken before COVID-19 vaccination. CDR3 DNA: TGTGCCAGCAGACGACTAGGAAGTGAGCAGTACTTC. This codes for CASRRLGSEQYF.